Below are 17 T cell receptor beta chains sequenced from a single sample in a study of cytomegalovirus exposure and HLA in healthy donors. Vbeta (60) and Jbeta (13) primers were used in the PCR. The table came from immunoSEQ multiplex PCR; TCRdb's copy has only in-frame clones and leaves some out. The table lists about 160,000 clones, 85% of them singletons. The sequencing sample was made of PBMCs. The receptors were gathered from a boy aged 2 to 10 in good health and CMV-seronegative.

V and J are TRBV6-8 and TRBJ1-2; 12 nucleotides align to TRBD1. V lost 6 bases to trimming and J lost 4 bases; unmatched junction nucleotides: 12. The CDR3 runs 17 residues. Germline V gene lookup returns CDR1 MNHGY and CDR2 SAAAGT. CDR3 sequence (DNA): TGTGCCAGCAGCCCCCGGGACAGGGGGCAAAGAAGCTATGGCTACACCTTC. Amino acids: CASSPRDRGQRSYGYTF.

The chain carries TRBV28 and TRBJ1-1; D is uncertain. The V gene's germline CDR1 is MDHEN and CDR2 SYDVKM. V lost 3 bases to trimming and J lost 4 bases, with 6 bases between them. CDR3 length equals 12 residues. CDR3 residues: CASSFGFTEAFF. CDR3 coding DNA: TGTGCCAGCAGTTTCGGGTTCACTGAAGCTTTCTTT.

The CDR3 region has the DNA TGTGCCAGCAGTTACTCTGAGACAGGGGGCTATGAGCAGTTCTTC. Amino acids: CASSYSETGGYEQFF. The chain is built from TRBV6-5 and TRBJ2-1, with TRBD1 matching over 10 bases. Trimming removed 0 bases from V and 8 bases from J; junction bases left unmatched: 4. Germline V gene data show CDR1 as MNHEY and CDR2 as SVGAGI. The CDR3 has 15 amino acids.

A single count supports this clone. The rearrangement uses TRBV4-2 and TRBJ2-7; a possible D gene is TRBD2 (5 bases). Germline V CDR1 and CDR2: LGHNA, YNFKEQ. CDR3 length: 15 residues. The V end lost 0 bases, the J end lost 3 bases, and 12 bases lay between the germline ends. CDR3 sequence (DNA): TGTGCCAGCAGCCAAGATAACCAGCGGAACTACGAGCAGTACTTC. Protein: CASSQDNQRNYEQYF.

The chain uses TRBV27 and TRBJ1-6; D unclear. Germline-derived CDR1 and CDR2 are MNHEY and SMNVEV (reference sequence). V lost 3 bases to trimming and J lost 0 bases, with 9 bases between them. CDR3 length equals 16 residues. The CDR3: CASSFEVGSYNSPLHF. The CDR3 region has the DNA TGTGCCAGCAGTTTTGAGGTCGGCTCCTATAATTCACCCCTCCACTTT.

The rearrangement uses TRBV5-5 and TRBJ2-5; D is possibly TRBD2 (5 bases). Trimming pared 1 base from V and 1 base from J, leaving 8 bases between. Germline V gene lookup returns CDR1 SGHKS and CDR2 YYEKEE (reference sequence). The CDR3 loop spans 14 amino acids. The chain's CDR3 is CASSLQEAQETQYF. The CDR3 nucleotides are TGTGCCAGCAGCTTGCAGGAGGCCCAAGAGACCCAGTACTTC.

The chain uses TRBV5-8 and TRBJ2-7, with 7 bases identical to TRBD1. J gave up 2 bases and V 4 bases, and 3 bases lay outside the gene matches. The CDR3 totals 13 residues. In germline, CDR1 is SGHTS, CDR2 YDEGEE. CDR3 coding DNA: TGTGCCAGCAGCAGGGGGCCAACCTACGAGCAGTACGTC. Translated: CASSRGPTYEQYV.

The rearrangement links TRBV6-6 to TRBJ2-6, with D maybe TRBD1 (6 bases). The V end was cut by 4 bases, the J end by 2 bases, with 9 bases between. Germline lookup yields CDR1 MNHNY and CDR2 SVGAGI (reference sequence). The CDR3 consists of 15 residues. CDR3 region: CASSLRGTGANVLTF. Written as DNA, the CDR3 is TGTGCCAGCAGTTTAAGGGGGACTGGGGCCAACGTCCTGACTTTC.

The CDR3 coding sequence is TGTGCCTGGAGTGTTTGGCGAGCGGTCGACACCGGGGAGCTGTTTTTT. Its translation is CAWSVWRAVDTGELFF. This chain joins TRBV30 and TRBJ2-2, with D perhaps TRBD2 (5 bases). Germline lookup yields CDR1 GTSNPN and CDR2 SVGIG (reference sequence). V was shortened by 0 bases and J by 3 bases, with 14 bases between the two germline ends. This CDR3 comprises 16 residues.

The rearrangement joins TRBV27 to TRBJ1-4, with D possibly TRBD1 on 5 matching bases. Per the germline V gene, CDR1 is MNHEY and CDR2 is SMNVEV (reference sequence). The CDR3 spans 13 residues. The V end was cut by 8 bases, the J end by 10 bases, with 17 bases between. The DNA of the CDR3 is TGTGCCAGCCGACCCCCAGGGCGAGGAAAACTGTTTTTT. It encodes CASRPPGRGKLFF. The whole variable domain, filled in from reference TRBV27 and TRBJ1-4, reads EAQVTQNPRYLITVTGKKLTVTCSQNMNHEYMSWYRQDPGLGLRQIYYSMNVEVTDKGDVPEGYKVSRKEKRNFPLILESPSPNQTSLYFCASRPPGRGKLFFGSGTQLSVL.

The gene calls are TRBV7-9 and TRBJ2-1; 10 nucleotides match TRBD2. The CDR3 consists of 16 residues. The germline V gene encodes CDR1 SEHNR and CDR2 FQNEAQ (reference sequence). V lost 5 bases to trimming and J lost 4 bases; unmatched junction nucleotides: 8. Written as DNA, the CDR3 is TGTGCCAGCAGCATCCTAGCGGGGGACGCATACAATGAGCAGTTCTTC. Translated, it gives CASSILAGDAYNEQFF.

The genes are TRBV2 and TRBJ1-1, with 8 bases identical to TRBD1. This CDR3 is built from 16 residues. V lost 1 base, J lost 1 base, and 5 bases stayed unmatched. The germline CDR1 and CDR2 sequences are SNHLY and FYNNEI. The CDR3, as DNA: TGTGCCAGCAGTGAAGTCGGACAGGGTAGGAACACTGAAGCTTTCTTT. Protein sequence: CASSEVGQGRNTEAFF. Based on the CDR3 plus reference TRBV2 and TRBJ1-1, the full variable domain is EPEVTQTPSHQVTQMGQEVILRCVPISNHLYFYWYRQILGQKVEFLVSFYNNEISEKSEIFDDQFSVERPDGSNFTLKIRSTKLEDSAMYFCASSEVGQGRNTEAFFGQGTRLTVV.

This rearrangement joins TRBV19 to TRBJ2-3; 10 bases fit TRBD2. CDR1 is LNHDA and CDR2 is SQIVND in the germline V gene (reference sequence). V gave up 9 bases and J gave up 5 bases; unmatched junction bases: 8. The CDR3 has 14 residues. In DNA form, the CDR3 reads TGTGCCAGGGGGGCTAGCGGGAGTAGAGATACGCAGTATTTT. Translated, it gives CARGASGSRDTQYF.

The chain combines TRBV5-1 with TRBJ2-5, with 8 bases aligning to TRBD2. CDR1 is SGHRS and CDR2 is YFSETQ in the germline V gene. CDR3 size: 14 residues. With V trimmed by 4 bases and J by 2 bases, 4 bases remained unmatched. DNA for the CDR3: TGCGCCAGCAGCGTTACTAGCGGACAAGAGACCCAGTACTTC. Amino acid sequence: CASSVTSGQETQYF.

The V gene is TRBV2, the J gene TRBJ1-2; D is unresolved. V was clipped by 3 bases and J by 5 bases, with 19 bases between them. Germline CDR1 SNHLY, CDR2 FYNNEI. The CDR3 sequence is 16 residues long. The CDR3, as DNA: TGTGCCAGCAGTGACTCTCAACCGGCGGCAAATTATGGCTACACCTTC. Protein: CASSDSQPAANYGYTF.

The chain couples TRBV7-6 to TRBJ2-5, with 8 bases fitting TRBD2. The V gene end was trimmed by 2 bases and the J gene end by 2 bases; junction bases not matched to a gene: 10. The germline V gene has CDR1 SGHVS and CDR2 FNYEAQ. This CDR3 is 17 amino acids long. This CDR3 reads CASSLILDGGDQETQYF. In DNA form, the CDR3 reads TGTGCCAGCAGCTTAATATTAGACGGGGGGGATCAAGAGACCCAGTACTTC.

This clone was counted a few times. V usage is TRBV30 and J usage is TRBJ1-2, with D possibly being TRBD1 (6 bases). CDR1 and CDR2 from the germline V gene are GTSNPN and SVGIG (reference sequence). V shed 5 bases and J shed 7 bases, with 17 bases lying between them. CDR3 length: 13 residues. The CDR3 nucleotides are TGTGCCTGGGACGGACAGCGTTCCGGTGGCTACACCTTC. It translates to CAWDGQRSGGYTF. The variable domain in full, with the rest retrieved from reference TRBV30 and TRBJ1-2, is SQTIHQWPATLVQPVGSPLSLECTVEGTSNPNLYWYRQAAGRGLQLLFYSVGIGQISSEVPQNLSASRPQDRQFILSSKKLLLSDSGFYLCAWDGQRSGGYTFGSGTRLTVV.